Sequencing of this TCR beta chain was carried out in a study of blood T cell repertoires in COVID-19. Across the study: Researchers got acute and convalescent COVID-19 samples from the United States, Italy and Spain.

Method: immunoSEQ multiplex PCR; TCRdb's copy keeps in-frame clones and lacks some. The table has approximately 130,000 clones, around 83% seen once. In its sample, this clone was seen once. The V end was cut by 6 bases, the J end by 4 bases, with 15 bases between. The germline V gene encodes CDR1 SNHLY and CDR2 FYNNEI. The CDR3 extends over 14 amino acids. The chain employs TRBV2 and TRBJ1-2; a weak D match, TRBD1 (6 bases). This receptor was taken from a human donor in a cohort sampled during active COVID-19. Specimen: peripheral blood. DNA for the CDR3: TGTGCCAGCAGCGAGGACAGCCAACTCTATGGCTACACCTTC. Protein: CASSEDSQLYGYTF.